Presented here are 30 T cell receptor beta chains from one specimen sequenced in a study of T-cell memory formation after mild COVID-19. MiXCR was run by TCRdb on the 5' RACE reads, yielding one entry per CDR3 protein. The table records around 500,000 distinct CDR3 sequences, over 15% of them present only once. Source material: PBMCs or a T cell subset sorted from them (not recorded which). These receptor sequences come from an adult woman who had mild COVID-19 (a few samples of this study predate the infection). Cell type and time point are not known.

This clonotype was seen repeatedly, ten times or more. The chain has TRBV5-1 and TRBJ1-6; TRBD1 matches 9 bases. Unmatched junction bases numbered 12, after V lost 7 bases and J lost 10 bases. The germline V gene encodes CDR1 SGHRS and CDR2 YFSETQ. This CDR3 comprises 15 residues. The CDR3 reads CASRLDRGLGSPLHF. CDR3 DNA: TGCGCCAGCCGATTGGACAGGGGCCTTGGGTCACCCCTCCACTTT.

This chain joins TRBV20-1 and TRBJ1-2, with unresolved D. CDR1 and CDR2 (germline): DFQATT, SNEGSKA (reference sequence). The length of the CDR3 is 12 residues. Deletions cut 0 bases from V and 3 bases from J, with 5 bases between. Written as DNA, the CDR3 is TGCAGTGCTAGAGACAGTCACTATGGCTACACCTTC. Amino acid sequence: CSARDSHYGYTF.

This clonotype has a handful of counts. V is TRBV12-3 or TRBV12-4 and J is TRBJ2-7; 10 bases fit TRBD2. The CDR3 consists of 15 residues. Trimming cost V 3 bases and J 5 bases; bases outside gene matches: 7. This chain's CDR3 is CASSFQRGGAHEQYF. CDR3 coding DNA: TGTGCCAGCAGTTTCCAGCGGGGGGGCGCCCACGAGCAGTACTTC.

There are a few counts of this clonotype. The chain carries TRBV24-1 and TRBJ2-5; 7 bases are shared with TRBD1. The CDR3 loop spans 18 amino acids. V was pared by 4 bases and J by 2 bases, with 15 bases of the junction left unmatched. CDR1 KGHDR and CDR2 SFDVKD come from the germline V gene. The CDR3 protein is CATSDPAGQENSQETQYF. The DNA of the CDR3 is TGTGCCACCAGTGACCCGGCCGGACAGGAGAATTCTCAAGAGACCCAGTACTTC.

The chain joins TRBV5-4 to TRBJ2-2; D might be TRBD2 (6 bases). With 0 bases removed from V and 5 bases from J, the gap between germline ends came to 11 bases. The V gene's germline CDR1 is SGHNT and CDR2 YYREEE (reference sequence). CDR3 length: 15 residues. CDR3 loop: CASSLDQAGTGELFF. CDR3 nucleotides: TGTGCCAGCAGCTTGGACCAGGCGGGGACCGGGGAGCTGTTTTTT.

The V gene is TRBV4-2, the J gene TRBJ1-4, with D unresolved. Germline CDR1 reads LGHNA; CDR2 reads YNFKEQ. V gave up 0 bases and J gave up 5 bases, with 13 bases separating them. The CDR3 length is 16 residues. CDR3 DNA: TGTGCCAGCAGCCAAGATCTAGGGTTGGGGAATGAAAAACTGTTTTTT. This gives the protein CASSQDLGLGNEKLFF.

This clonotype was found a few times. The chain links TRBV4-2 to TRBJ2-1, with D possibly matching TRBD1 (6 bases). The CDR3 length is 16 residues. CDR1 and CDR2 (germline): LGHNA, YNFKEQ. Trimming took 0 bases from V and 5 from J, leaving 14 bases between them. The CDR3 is CASSQDLRGRNNEQFF. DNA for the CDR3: TGTGCCAGCAGCCAAGATCTCAGGGGACGTAACAATGAGCAGTTCTTC.

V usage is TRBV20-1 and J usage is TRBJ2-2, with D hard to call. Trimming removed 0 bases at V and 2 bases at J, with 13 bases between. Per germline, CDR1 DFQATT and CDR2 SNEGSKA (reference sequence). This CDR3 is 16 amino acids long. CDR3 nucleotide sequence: TGCAGTGCTAGAGATGCCCAAATATCTAACACCGGGGAGCTGTTTTTT. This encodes CSARDAQISNTGELFF.

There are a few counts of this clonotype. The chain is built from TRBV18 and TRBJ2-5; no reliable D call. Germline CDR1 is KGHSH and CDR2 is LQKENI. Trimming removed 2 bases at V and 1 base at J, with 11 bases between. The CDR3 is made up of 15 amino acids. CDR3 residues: CASSPGRVFQETQYF. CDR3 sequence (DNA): TGTGCCAGCTCACCAGGTCGCGTCTTCCAAGAGACCCAGTACTTC.

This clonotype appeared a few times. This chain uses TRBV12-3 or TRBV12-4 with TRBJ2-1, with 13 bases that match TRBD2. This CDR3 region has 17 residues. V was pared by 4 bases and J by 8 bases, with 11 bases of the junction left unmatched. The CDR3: CASSSPTSGGALHEQFF. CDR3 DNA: TGTGCCAGCAGTTCCCCTACTAGCGGGGGGGCCTTGCATGAGCAGTTCTTC.

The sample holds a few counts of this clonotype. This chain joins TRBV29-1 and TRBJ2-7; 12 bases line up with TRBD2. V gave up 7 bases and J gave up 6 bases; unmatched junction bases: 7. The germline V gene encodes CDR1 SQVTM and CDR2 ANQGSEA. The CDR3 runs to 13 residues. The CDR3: CSAQTSGRFEQYF. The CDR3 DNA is TGCAGCGCTCAGACTAGCGGGAGATTCGAGCAGTACTTC.

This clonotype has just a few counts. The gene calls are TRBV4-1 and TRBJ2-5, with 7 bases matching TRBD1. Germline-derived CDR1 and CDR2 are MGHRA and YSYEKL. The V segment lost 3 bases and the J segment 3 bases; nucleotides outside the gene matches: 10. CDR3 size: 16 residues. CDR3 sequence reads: CASSHPDGTDKETQYF. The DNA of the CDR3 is TGCGCCAGCAGCCATCCCGACGGGACAGACAAAGAGACCCAGTACTTC.

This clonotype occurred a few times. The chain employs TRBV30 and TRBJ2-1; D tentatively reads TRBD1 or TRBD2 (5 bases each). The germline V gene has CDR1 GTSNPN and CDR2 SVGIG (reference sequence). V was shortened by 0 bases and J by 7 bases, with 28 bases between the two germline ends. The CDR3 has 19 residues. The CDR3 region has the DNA TGTGCCTGGAGTGTATCCAGACCGACGTGGGGAGCCCCAGGGAATGAGCAGTTCTTC. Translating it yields CAWSVSRPTWGAPGNEQFF.

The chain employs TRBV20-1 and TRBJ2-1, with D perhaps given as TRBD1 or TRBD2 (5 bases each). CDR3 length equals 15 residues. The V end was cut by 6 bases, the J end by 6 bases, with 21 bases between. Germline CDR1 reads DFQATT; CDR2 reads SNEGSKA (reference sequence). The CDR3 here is CSAPRGVHRRNEQFF. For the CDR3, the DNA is TGCAGTGCGCCCCGAGGGGTACACCGCCGCAATGAGCAGTTCTTC.

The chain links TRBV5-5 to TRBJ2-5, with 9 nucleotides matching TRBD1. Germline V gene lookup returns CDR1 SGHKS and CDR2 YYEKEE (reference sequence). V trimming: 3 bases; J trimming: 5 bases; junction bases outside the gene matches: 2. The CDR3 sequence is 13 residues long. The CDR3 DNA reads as TGTGCCAGCAGCTGGGACAGGGTGGAGACCCAGTACTTC. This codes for CASSWDRVETQYF.

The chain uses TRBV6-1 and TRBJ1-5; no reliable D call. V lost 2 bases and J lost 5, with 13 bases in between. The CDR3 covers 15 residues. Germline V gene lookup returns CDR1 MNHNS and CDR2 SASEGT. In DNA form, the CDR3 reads TGTGCCAGCAGTGAATCCCCGGGCAGCCATCAGCCCCAGCATTTT. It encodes CASSESPGSHQPQHF.

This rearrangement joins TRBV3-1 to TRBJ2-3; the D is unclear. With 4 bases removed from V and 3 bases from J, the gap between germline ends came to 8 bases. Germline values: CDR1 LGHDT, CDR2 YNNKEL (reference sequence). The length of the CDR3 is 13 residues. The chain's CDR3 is CASSLLWTDTQYF. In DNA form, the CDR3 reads TGTGCCAGCAGCCTCCTGTGGACAGATACGCAGTATTTT.

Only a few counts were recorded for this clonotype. CDR3 loop: CASSLEAGQNIQYF. Here the CDR3 DNA reads TGTGCCAGCAGCTTGGAGGCAGGACAAAACATTCAGTACTTC. The chain is built from TRBV11-2 and TRBJ2-4, with a tentative D call TRBD2 (5 bases). Trimming stripped 3 bases from V and 5 bases from J, with 11 bases between. The germline gives CDR1 SGHAT, CDR2 FQNNGV. This CDR3 comprises 14 residues.

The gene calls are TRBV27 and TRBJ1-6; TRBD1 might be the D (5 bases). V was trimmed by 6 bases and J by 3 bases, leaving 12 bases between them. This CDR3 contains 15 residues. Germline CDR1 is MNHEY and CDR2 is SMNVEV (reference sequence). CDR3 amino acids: CASSRDSHYNSPLHF. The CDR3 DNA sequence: TGTGCCAGCAGCCGAGACAGCCACTATAATTCACCCCTCCACTTT.

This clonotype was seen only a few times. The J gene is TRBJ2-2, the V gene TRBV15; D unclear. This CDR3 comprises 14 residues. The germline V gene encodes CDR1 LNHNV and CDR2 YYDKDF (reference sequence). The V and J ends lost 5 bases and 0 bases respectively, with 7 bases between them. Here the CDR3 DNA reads TGTGCCACCAGCTCGAGCCCGAACACCGGGGAGCTGTTTTTT. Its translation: CATSSSPNTGELFF.

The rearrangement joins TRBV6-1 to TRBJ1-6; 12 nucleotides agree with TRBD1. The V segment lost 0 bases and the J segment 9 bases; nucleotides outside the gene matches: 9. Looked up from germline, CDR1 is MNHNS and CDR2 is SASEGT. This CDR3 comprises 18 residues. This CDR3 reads CASSEARDRGRFRSPLHF. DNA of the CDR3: TGTGCCAGCAGTGAAGCGAGGGACAGGGGGCGCTTCCGTTCACCCCTCCACTTT.

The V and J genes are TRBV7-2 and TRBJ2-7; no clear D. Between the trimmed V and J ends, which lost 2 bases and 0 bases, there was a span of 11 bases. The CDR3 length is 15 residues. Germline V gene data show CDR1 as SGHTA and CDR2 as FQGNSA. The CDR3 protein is CASSLPGTSSYEQYF. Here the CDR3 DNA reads TGTGCCAGCAGCTTACCAGGAACGAGCTCCTACGAGCAGTACTTC.

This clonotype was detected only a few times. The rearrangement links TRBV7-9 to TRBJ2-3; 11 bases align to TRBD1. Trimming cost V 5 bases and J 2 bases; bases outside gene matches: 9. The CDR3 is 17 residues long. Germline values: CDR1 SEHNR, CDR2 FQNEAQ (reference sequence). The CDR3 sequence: CASSHGTGGAPTDTQYF. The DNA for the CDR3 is TGTGCCAGCAGCCACGGGACAGGGGGTGCCCCCACAGATACGCAGTATTTT.

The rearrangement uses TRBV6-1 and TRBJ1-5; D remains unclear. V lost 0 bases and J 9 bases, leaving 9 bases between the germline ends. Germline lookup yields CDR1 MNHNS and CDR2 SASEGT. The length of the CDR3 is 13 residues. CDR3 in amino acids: CASSEAPRGPQHF. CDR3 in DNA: TGTGCCAGCAGTGAAGCCCCTCGGGGGCCCCAGCATTTT.

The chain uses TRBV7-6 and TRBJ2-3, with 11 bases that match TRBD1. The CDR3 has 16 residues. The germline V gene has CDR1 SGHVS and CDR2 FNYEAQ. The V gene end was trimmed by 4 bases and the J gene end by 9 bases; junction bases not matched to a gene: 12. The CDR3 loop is CASSSPGTGGPPTQYF. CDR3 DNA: TGTGCCAGCAGCTCGCCCGGGACAGGGGGTCCTCCGACGCAGTATTTT.

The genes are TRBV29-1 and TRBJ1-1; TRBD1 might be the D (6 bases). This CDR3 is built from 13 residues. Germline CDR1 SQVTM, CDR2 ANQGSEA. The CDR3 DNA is TGCATCCGTTGGGGTCAGGGGACGACTGAAGCTTTCTTT. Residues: CIRWGQGTTEAFF.

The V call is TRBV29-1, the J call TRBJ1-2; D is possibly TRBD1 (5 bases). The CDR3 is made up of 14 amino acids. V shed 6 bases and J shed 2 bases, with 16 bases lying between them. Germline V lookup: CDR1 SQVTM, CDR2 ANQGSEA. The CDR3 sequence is CSVSRLGQNYGYTF. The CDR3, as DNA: TGCAGCGTCAGCCGACTCGGACAAAACTATGGCTACACCTTC.

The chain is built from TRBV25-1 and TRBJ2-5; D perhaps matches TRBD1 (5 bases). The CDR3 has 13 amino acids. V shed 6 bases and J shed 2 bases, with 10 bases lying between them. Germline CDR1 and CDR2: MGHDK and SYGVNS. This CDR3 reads CASSQGNQETQYF. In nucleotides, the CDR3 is TGTGCCAGCAGCCAGGGAAATCAAGAGACCCAGTACTTC. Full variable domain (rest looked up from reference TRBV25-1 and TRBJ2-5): EADIYQTPRYLVIGTGKKITLECSQTMGHDKMYWYQQDPGMELHLIHYSYGVNSTEKGDLSSESTVSRIRTEHFPLTLESARPSHTSQYLCASSQGNQETQYFGPGTRLLVL.

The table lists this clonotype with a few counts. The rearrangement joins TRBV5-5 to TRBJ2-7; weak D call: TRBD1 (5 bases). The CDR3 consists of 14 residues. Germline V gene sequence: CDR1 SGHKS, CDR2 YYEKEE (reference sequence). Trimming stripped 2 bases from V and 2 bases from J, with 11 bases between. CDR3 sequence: CASSLPRQTYEQYF. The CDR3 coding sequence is TGTGCCAGCAGCTTACCTCGACAGACCTACGAGCAGTACTTC.

This CDR3 reads CASSVAGQTGNTIYF. CDR3 nucleotides: TGTGCCAGCAGCGTAGCTGGGCAGACTGGAAACACCATATATTTT. The rearrangement joins TRBV9 to TRBJ1-3; D not resolved. Between the trimmed V and J ends, which lost 0 bases and 2 bases, there was a span of 9 bases. CDR3 length: 15 amino acids. The V gene's germline CDR1 is SGDLS and CDR2 YYNGEE. The full variable domain, rest sourced from reference TRBV9 and TRBJ1-3, is DSGVTQTPKHLITATGQRVTLRCSPRSGDLSVYWYQQSLDQGLQFLIQYYNGEERAKGNILERFSAQQFPDLHSELNLSSLELGDSALYFCASSVAGQTGNTIYFGEGSWLTVV.